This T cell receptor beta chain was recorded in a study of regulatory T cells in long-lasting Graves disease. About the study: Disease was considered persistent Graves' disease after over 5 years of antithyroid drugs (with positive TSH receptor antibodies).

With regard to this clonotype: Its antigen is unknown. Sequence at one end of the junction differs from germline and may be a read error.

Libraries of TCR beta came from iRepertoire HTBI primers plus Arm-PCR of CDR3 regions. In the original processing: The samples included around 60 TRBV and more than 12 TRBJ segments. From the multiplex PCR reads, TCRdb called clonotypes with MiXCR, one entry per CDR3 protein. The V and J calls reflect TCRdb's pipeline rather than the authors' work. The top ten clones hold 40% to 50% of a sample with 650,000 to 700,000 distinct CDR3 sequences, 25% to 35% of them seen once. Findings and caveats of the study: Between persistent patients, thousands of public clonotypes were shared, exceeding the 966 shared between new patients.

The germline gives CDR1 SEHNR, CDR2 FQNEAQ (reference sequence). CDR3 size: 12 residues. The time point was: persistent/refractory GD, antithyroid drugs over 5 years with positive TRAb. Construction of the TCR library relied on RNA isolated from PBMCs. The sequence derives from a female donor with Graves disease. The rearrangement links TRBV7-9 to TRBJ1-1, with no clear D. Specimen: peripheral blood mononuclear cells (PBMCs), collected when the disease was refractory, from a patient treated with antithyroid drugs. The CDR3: CASTPGGPEVFF. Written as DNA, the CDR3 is TGTGCCAGCACCCCCGGTGGGCCTGAAGTTTTCTTT.